This TCR beta chain was captured in a study of cytomegalovirus exposure and HLA in healthy donors. The CDR3 totals 16 residues. Looked up from germline, CDR1 is MDHEN and CDR2 is SYDVKM. V lost 3 bases to trimming and J lost 1 base; unmatched junction nucleotides: 7. A multiplex PCR was run with 60 Vbeta primers and 13 Jbeta primers. The table came from immunoSEQ multiplex PCR; TCRdb's copy has only in-frame clones and leaves some out. Found here are fewer than 200,000 clones, almost 80% of them singletons; the top ten hold approximately 1.3%. Material: PBMCs. The receptor's source is a man aged 25-40 years in good health and CMV-seronegative. The rearrangement joins TRBV28 to TRBJ2-5; 8 bases agree with TRBD1. The CDR3 loop is CASSFPPGQVQETQYF. CDR3 bases: TGTGCCAGCAGTTTCCCACCGGGACAGGTCCAAGAGACCCAGTACTTC. The variable domain in full, completed from reference TRBV28 and TRBJ2-5, reads DVKVTQSSRYLVKRTGEKVFLECVQDMDHENMFWYRQDPGLGLRLIYFSYDVKMKEKGDIPEGYSVSREKKERFSLILESASTNQTSMYLCASSFPPGQVQETQYFGPGTRLLVL.